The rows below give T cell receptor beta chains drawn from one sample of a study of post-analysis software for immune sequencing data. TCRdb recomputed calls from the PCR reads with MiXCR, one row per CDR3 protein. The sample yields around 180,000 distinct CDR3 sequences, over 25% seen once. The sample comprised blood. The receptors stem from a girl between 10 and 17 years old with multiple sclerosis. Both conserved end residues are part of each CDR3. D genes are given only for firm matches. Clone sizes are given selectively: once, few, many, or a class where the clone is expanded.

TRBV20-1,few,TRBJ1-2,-,TGCGGTGCTCCCCGAGGAGGGGCCTATGGCTACACCTTC,CGAPRGGAYGYTF
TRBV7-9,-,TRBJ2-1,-,TGTGCCAGCAGCTTAGCGAGGGGGACCAATGAGCAGTTCTTC,CASSLARGTNEQFF
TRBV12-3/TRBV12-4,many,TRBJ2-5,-,TGTGCCAGCAGTTTAGGGACGGCGGCGTTTCAAGAGACCCAGTACTTC,CASSLGTAAFQETQYF
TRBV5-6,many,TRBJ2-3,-,TGTGCCAGCAGCTTGGCCAGGAACACAGATACGCAGTATTTT,CASSLARNTDTQYF
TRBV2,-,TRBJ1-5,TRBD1,TGTGCCAGCAGTACCGGGACAGGGGACCGACAGCCCCAGCATTTT,CASSTGTGDRQPQHF
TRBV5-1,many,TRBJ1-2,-,TGCGCCAGCAGCTCTGAGGGCCCCGACGGCTACACCTTC,CASSSEGPDGYTF
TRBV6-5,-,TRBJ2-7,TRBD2,TGTGCCAGCAGTACGACTAGCGGTACCTACGAGCAGTACTTC,CASSTTSGTYEQYF
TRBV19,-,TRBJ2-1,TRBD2,TGTGCCAGTAGTATTCGCCTAGCGGCCAATGAGCAGTTCTTC,CASSIRLAANEQFF
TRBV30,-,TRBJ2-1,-,TGCGCCTGGAGTGGCGGAAGCTCCTACGATGAGCAGTTCTTC,CAWSGGSSYDEQFF
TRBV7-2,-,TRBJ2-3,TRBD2,TGTGCCAGCAGCTTAAGAGGACTAGTGGATGATACGCAGTATTTT,CASSLRGLVDDTQYF
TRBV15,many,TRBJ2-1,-,TGTGCCACCAGCTCTACACAGGATGCCTACAATGAGCAGTTCTTC,CATSSTQDAYNEQFF
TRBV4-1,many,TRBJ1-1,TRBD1,TGCGCCAGCAGCCCAGGGGGCCGAACTGAAGCTTTCTTT,CASSPGGRTEAFF
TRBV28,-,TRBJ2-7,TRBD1,TGTGCCAGCACTTTCGGACAGGGGGGATACGAGCAGTACTTC,CASTFGQGGYEQYF
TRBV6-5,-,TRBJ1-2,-,TGTGCCAGCAGCTCGAGCCGTCAGGGGTATGGCTACACCTTC,CASSSSRQGYGYTF
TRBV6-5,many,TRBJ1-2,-,TGTGCCAGCAGTTACTTTCAAAAGGGAGGCAGCTATGGCTACACCTTC,CASSYFQKGGSYGYTF
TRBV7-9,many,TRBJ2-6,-,TGTGCCAGCAGCTTACAGGGGTCCTTCTCTGGGGCCAACGTCCTGACTTTC,CASSLQGSFSGANVLTF